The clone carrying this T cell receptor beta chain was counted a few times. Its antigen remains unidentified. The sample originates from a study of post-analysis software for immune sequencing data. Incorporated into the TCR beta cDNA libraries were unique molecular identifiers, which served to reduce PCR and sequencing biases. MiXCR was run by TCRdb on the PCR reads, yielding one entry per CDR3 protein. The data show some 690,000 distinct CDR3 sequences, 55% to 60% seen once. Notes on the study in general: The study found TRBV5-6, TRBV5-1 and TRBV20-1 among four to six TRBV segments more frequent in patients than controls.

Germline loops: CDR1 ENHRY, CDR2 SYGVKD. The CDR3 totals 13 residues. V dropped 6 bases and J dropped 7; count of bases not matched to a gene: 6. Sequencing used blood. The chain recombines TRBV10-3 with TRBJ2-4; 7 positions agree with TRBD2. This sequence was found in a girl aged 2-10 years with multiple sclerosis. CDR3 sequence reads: CAISWDGGNIQYF. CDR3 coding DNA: TGTGCCATCAGCTGGGACGGGGGGAACATTCAGTACTTC.